This TCR beta chain derives from a study of identical twins. Using its own MiXCR run on the 5' RACE reads, TCRdb lists one record per CDR3 protein. This sample has 300,000 to 350,000 distinct CDR3 sequences; 9% to 15% occur once, and the top ten carry just over 7%. The CDR3 has 11 amino acids. Germline lookup yields CDR1 DFQATT and CDR2 SNEGSKA (reference sequence). Trimming shortened V by 2 bases and J by 6 bases, and 5 bases separated the two germline ends. There are a few counts of this clonotype. These data were also reused for a study on yellow fever vaccine responses in identical twins.

Sequenced input: CD8+ T cells sorted from blood. The chain carries TRBV20-1 and TRBJ1-5; tentative D call: TRBD1 (5 bases). This TCR was recovered from a woman younger than 35 in good health. The CDR3 is CSARRGQPQHF. DNA of the CDR3: TGCAGTGCTAGAAGGGGTCAGCCCCAGCATTTT.